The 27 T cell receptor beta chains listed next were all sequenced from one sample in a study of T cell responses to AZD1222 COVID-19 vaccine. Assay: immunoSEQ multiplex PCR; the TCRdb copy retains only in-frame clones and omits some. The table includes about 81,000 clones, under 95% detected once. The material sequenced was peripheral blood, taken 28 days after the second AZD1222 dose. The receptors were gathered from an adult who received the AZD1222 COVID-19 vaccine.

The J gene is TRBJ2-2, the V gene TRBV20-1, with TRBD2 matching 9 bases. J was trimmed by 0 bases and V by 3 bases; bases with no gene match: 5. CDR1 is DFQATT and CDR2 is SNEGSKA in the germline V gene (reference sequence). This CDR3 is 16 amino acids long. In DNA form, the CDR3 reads TGCAGTGCTAGTGCACTAGCGGGTGCGAACACCGGGGAGCTGTTTTTT. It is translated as CSASALAGANTGELFF.

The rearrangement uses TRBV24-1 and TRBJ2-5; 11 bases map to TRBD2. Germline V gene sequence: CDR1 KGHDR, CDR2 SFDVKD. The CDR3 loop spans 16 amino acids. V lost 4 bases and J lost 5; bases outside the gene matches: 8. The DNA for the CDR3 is TGTGCCACCAGTGAACCTCTAGCGGGAGGACTGGAGACCCAGTACTTC. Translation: CATSEPLAGGLETQYF.

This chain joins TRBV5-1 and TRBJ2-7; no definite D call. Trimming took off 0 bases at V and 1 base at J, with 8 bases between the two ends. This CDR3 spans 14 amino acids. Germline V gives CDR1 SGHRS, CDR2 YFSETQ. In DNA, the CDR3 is TGCGCCAGCAGCTTGGCCCAGGAGTCCTACGAGCAGTACTTC. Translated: CASSLAQESYEQYF.

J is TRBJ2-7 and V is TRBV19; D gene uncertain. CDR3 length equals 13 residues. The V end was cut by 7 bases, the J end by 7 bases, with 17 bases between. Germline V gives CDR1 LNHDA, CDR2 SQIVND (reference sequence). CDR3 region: CASTYSPEGEQYF. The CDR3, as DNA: TGTGCCAGTACTTATAGCCCAGAAGGGGAGCAGTACTTC.

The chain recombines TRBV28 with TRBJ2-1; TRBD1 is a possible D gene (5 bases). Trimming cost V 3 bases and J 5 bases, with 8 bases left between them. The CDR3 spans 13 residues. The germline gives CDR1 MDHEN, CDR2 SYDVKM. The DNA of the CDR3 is TGTGCCAGCAGTTTGTCACAGGACAATGAGCAGTTCTTC. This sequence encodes CASSLSQDNEQFF.

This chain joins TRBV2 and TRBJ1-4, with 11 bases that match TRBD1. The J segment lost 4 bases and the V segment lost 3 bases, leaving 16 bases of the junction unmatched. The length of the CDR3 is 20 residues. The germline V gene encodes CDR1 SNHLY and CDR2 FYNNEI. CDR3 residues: CASSDPWTGGGVAGNEKLFF. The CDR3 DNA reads TGTGCCAGCAGTGACCCCTGGACAGGGGGCGGGGTAGCGGGTAATGAAAAACTGTTTTTT. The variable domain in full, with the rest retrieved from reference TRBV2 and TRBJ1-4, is EPEVTQTPSHQVTQMGQEVILRCVPISNHLYFYWYRQILGQKVEFLVSFYNNEISEKSEIFDDQFSVERPDGSNFTLKIRSTKLEDSAMYFCASSDPWTGGGVAGNEKLFFGSGTQLSVL.

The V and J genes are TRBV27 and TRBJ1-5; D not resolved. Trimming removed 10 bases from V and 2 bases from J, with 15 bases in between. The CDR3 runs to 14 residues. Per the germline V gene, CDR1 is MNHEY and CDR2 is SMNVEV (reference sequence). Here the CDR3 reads CATAPALGNQPQHF. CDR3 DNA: TGTGCCACCGCCCCGGCTTTGGGCAATCAGCCCCAGCATTTT.

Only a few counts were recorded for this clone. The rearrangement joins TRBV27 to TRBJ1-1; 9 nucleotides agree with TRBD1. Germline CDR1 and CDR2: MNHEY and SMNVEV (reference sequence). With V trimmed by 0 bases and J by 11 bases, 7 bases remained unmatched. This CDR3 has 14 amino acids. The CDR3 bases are TGTGCCAGCAGTTTATCGATATGGGACAGGGTCGCTTTCTTT. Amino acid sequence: CASSLSIWDRVAFF.

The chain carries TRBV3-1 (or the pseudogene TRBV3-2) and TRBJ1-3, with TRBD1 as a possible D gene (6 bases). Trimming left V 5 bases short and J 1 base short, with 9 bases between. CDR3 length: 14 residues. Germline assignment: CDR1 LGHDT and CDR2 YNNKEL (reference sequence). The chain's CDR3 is CASSVTGSGNTIYF. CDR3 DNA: TGTGCCAGCAGCGTGACAGGTTCTGGAAACACCATATATTTT.

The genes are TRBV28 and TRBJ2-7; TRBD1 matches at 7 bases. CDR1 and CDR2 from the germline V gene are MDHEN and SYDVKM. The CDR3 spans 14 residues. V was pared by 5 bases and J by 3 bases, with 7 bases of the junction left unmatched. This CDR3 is CASSPTGAYYEQYF. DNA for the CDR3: TGTGCCAGCAGTCCTACAGGGGCGTACTACGAGCAGTACTTC. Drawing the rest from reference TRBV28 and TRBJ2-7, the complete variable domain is DVKVTQSSRYLVKRTGEKVFLECVQDMDHENMFWYRQDPGLGLRLIYFSYDVKMKEKGDIPEGYSVSREKKERFSLILESASTNQTSMYLCASSPTGAYYEQYFGPGTRLTVT.

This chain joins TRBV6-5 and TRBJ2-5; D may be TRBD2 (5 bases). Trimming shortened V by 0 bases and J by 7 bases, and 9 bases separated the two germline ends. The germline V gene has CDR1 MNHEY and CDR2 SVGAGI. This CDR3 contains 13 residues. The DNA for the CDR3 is TGTGCCAGCAGTTACTCGGGCGAGGGGACCCAGTACTTC. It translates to CASSYSGEGTQYF.

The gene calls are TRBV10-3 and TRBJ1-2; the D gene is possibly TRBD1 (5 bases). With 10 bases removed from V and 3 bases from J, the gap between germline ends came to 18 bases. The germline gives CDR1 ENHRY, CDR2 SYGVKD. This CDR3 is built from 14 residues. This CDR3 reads CATKGAGRDYGYTF. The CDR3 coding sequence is TGTGCCACAAAAGGGGCAGGGCGGGACTATGGCTACACCTTC.

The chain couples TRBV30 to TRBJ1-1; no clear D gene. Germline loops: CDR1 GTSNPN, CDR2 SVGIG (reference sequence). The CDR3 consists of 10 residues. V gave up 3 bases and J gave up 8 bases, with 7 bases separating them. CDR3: CAWRGAEAFF. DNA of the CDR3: TGTGCCTGGAGAGGAGCCGAAGCTTTCTTT.

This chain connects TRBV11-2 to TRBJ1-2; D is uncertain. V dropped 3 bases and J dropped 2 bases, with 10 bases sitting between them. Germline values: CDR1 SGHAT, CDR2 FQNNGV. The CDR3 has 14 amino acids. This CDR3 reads CASSFYSNNYGYTF. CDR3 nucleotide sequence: TGTGCCAGCAGCTTTTACAGCAACAACTATGGCTACACCTTC.

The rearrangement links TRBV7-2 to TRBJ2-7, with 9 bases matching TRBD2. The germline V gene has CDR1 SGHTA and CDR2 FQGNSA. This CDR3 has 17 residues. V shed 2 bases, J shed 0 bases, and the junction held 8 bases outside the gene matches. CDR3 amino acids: CASSLSLAGPISYEQYF. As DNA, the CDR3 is TGTGCCAGCAGCTTAAGCCTAGCGGGACCAATCTCCTACGAGCAGTACTTC.

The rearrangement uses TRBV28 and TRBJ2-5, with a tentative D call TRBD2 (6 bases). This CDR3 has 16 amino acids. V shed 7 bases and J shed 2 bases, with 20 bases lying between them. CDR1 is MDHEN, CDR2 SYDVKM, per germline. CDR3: CASKSSYSTSQETQYF. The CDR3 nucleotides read TGTGCCAGCAAAAGCAGCTACTCGACTAGTCAAGAGACCCAGTACTTC. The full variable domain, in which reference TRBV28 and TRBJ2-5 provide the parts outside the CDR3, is DVKVTQSSRYLVKRTGEKVFLECVQDMDHENMFWYRQDPGLGLRLIYFSYDVKMKEKGDIPEGYSVSREKKERFSLILESASTNQTSMYLCASKSSYSTSQETQYFGPGTRLLVL.

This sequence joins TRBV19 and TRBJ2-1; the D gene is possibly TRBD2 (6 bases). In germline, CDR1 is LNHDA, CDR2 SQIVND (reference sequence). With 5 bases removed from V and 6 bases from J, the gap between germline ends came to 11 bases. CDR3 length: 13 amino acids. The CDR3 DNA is TGTGCCAGTAGTCGACTAGAGGCCAATGAGCAGTTCTTC. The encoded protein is CASSRLEANEQFF.

The CDR3 sequence is CASSYDSLNQPQHF. CDR3 coding DNA: TGTGCCAGCAGTTACGACAGCCTCAATCAGCCCCAGCATTTT. The genes are TRBV6-2 or TRBV6-3 and TRBJ1-5; perhaps TRBD1 as D (5 bases). This CDR3 is 14 amino acids long. Trimming took 2 bases from V and 3 from J, leaving 8 bases between them. Germline V CDR1 and CDR2: MNHEY, SVGEGT.

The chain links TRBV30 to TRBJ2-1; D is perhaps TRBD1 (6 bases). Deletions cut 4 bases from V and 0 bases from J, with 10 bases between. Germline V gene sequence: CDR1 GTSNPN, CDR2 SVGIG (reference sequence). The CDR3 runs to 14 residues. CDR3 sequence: CAWIQTGSYNEQFF. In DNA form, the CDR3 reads TGTGCCTGGATTCAGACAGGCTCCTACAATGAGCAGTTCTTC.

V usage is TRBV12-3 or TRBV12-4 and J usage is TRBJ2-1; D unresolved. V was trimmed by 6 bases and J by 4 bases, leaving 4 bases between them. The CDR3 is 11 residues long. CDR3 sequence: CASSRYNEQFF. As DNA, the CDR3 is TGTGCCAGCAGCCGGTACAATGAGCAGTTCTTC.

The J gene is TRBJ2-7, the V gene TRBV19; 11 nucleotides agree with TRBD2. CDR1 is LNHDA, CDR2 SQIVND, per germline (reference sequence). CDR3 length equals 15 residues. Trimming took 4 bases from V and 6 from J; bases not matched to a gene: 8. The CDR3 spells CASSTPGTSGGEQYF. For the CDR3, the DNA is TGTGCCAGTAGTACCCCCGGGACTAGCGGTGGCGAGCAGTACTTC.

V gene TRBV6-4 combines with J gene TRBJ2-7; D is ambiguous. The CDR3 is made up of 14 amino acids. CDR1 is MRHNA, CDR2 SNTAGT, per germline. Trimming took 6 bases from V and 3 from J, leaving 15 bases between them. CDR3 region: CASSETYGDYEQYF. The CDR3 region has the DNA TGTGCCAGCAGCGAGACCTATGGGGACTACGAGCAGTACTTC.

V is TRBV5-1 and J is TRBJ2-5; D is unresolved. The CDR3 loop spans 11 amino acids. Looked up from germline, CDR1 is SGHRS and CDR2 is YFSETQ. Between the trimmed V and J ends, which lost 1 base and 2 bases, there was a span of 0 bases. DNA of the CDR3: TGCGCCAGCAGCTTGCAAGAGACCCAGTACTTC. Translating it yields CASSLQETQYF.

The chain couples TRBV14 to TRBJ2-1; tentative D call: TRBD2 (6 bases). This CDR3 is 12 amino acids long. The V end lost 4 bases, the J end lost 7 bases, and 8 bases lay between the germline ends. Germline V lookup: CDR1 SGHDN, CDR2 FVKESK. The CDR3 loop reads CASSPEGNEQFF. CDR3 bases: TGTGCCAGCAGCCCGGAGGGGAATGAGCAGTTCTTC.

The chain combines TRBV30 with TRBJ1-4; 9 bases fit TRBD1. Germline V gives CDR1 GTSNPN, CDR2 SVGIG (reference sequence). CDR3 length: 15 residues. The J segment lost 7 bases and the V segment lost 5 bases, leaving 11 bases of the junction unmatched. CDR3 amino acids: CAWSSLGQGSEKLFF. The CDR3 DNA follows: TGTGCCTGGTCCTCCCTGGGACAGGGAAGTGAAAAACTGTTTTTT.

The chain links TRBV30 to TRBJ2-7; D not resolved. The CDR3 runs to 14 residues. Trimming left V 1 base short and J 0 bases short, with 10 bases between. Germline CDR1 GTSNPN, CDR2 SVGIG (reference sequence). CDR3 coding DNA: TGTGCCTGGAGTGAAGACTCTAGCTCCTACGAGCAGTACTTC. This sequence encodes CAWSEDSSSYEQYF.

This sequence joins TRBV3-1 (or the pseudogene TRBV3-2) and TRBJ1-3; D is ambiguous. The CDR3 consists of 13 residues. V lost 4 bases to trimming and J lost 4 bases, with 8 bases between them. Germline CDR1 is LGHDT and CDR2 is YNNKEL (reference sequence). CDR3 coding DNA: TGTGCCAGCAGCCCCCTCAGGGGAAACACCATATATTTT. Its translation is CASSPLRGNTIYF.